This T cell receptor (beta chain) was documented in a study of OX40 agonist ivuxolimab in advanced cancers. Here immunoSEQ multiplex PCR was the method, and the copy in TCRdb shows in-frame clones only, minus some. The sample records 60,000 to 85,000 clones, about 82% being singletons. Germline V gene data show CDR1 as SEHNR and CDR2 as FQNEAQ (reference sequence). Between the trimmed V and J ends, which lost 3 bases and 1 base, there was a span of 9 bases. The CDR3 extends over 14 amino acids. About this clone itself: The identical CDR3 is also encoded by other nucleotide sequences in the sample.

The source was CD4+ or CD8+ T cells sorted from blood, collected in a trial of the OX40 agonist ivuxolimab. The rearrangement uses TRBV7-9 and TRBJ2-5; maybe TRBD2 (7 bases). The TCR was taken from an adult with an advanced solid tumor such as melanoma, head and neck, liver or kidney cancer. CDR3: CASSLGGGQETQYF. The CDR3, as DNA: TGTGCCAGCAGCTTGGGAGGGGGCCAAGAGACCCAGTACTTC.